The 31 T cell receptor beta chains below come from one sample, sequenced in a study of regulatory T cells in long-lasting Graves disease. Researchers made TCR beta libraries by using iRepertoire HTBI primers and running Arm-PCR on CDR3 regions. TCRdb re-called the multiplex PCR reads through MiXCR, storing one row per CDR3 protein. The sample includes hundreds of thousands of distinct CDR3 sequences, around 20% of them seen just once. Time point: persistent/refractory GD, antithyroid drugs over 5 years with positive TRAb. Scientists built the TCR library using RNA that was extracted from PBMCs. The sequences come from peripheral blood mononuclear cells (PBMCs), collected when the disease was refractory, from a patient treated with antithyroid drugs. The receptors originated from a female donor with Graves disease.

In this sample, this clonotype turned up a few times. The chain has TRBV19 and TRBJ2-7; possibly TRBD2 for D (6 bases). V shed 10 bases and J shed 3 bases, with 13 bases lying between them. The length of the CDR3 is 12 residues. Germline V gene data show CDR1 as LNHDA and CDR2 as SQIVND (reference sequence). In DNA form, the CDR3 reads TGTGCCACCGCGGCGGGGAGCTACGAGCAGTACTTC. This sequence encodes CATAAGSYEQYF.

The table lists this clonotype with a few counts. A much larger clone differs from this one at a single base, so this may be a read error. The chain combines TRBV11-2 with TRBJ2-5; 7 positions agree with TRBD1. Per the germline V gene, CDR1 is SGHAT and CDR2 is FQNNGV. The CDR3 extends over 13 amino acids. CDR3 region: CASSLEVRGTQHF. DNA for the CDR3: TGTGCCAGCAGCTTAGAAGTCAGGGGGACCCAGCACTTC.

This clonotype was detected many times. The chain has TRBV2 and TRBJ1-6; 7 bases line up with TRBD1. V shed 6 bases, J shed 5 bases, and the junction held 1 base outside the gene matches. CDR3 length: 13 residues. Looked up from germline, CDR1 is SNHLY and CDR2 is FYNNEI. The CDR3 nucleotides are TGTGCCAGCAGGGGACAGAATAATTCACCCCTCCACTTT. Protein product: CASRGQNNSPLHF.

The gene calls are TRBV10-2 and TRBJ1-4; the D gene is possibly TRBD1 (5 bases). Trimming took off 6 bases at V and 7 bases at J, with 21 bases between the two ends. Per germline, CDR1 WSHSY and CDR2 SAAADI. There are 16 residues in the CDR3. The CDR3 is CASRLTRGGRSEKLFF. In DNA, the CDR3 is TGCGCCAGCAGACTGACACGGGGCGGGAGGAGTGAAAAACTGTTTTTT.

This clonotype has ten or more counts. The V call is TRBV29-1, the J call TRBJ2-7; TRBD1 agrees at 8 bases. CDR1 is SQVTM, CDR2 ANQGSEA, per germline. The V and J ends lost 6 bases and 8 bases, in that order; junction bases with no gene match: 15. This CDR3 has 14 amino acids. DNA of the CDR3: TGCAGCGTGGTATCTTCGACAGGGGTGATGCAGCAGTACTTC. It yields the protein CSVVSSTGVMQQYF.

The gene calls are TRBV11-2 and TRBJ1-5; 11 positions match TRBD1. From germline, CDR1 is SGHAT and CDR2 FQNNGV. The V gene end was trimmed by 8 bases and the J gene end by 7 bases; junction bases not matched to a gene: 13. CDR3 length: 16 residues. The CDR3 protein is CASGQSGTGGRQPQHF. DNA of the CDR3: TGTGCCAGCGGCCAATCCGGGACAGGGGGGAGGCAGCCCCAGCATTTT.

The CDR3 sequence: CSARLFLANVNEQFF. Here the CDR3 DNA reads TGCAGTGCTAGATTGTTCCTTGCTAACGTCAATGAGCAGTTCTTC. The chain couples TRBV20-1 to TRBJ2-1; D ambiguous. Germline CDR1 is DFQATT and CDR2 is SNEGSKA (reference sequence). This CDR3 has 15 amino acids. V was trimmed by 2 bases and J by 6 bases, leaving 17 bases between them.

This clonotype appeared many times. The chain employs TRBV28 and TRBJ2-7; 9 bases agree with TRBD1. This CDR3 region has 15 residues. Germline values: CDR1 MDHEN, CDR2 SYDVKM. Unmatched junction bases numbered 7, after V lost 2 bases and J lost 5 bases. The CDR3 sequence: CASSLGGTGYDEQYF. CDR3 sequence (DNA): TGTGCCAGCAGTTTAGGGGGGACAGGGTACGACGAGCAGTACTTC.

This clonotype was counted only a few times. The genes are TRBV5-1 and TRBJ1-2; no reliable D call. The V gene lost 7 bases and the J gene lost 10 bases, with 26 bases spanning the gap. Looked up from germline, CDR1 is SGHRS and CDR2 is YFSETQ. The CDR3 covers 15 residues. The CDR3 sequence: CASANVQNPFYDYTF. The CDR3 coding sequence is TGCGCCAGCGCGAACGTACAGAACCCGTTTTACGACTACACCTTC.

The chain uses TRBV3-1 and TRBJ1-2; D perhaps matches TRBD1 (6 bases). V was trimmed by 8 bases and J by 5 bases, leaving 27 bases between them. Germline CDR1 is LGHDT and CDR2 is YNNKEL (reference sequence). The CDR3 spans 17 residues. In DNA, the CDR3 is TGTGCCAGCGGGTGGAGCAGGTACAGGGATTTAATATATGGCTACACCTTC. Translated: CASGWSRYRDLIYGYTF.

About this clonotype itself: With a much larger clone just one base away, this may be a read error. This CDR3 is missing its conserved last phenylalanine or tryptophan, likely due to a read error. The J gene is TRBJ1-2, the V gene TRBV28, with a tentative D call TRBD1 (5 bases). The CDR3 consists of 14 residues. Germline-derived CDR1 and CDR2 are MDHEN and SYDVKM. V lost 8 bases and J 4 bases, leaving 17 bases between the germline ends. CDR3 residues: CASRAYGAIYGYTL. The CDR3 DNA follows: TGTGCCAGCCGCGCGTATGGGGCGATCTATGGCTACACCCTC.

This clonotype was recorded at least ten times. The CDR3 reads CASRRQVNTEAFF. In nucleotides, the CDR3 is TGTGCCAGCAGAAGACAGGTGAACACTGAAGCTTTCTTT. The chain couples TRBV6-1 to TRBJ1-1; D is perhaps TRBD1 (6 bases). The germline gives CDR1 MNHNS, CDR2 SASEGT. The CDR3 spans 13 residues. The V and J ends lost 6 bases and 0 bases respectively, with 8 bases between them.

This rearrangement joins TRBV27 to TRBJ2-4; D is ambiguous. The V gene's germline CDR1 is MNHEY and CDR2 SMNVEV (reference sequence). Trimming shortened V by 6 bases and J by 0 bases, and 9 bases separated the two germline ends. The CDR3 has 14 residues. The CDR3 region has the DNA TGTGCCAGCAGATCAGAGGTAGCCAAAAACATTCAGTACTTC. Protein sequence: CASRSEVAKNIQYF.

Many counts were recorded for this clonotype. CDR3 sequence reads: CASRIAGGPYEQYF. CDR3 nucleotides: TGTGCCAGCAGGATAGCGGGAGGGCCCTACGAGCAGTACTTC. The J gene is TRBJ2-7, the V gene TRBV27; 11 positions match TRBD2. The CDR3 length is 14 residues. J was trimmed by 2 bases and V by 6 bases; bases with no gene match: 3. Germline V gene lookup returns CDR1 MNHEY and CDR2 SMNVEV (reference sequence).

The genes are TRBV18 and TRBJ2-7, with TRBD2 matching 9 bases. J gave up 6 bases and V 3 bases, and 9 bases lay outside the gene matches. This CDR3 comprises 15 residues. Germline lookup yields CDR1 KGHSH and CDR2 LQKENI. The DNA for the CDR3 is TGTGCCAGCTCACCTTTAATAGCGGGAGATGGCGAGCAGTACTTC. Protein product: CASSPLIAGDGEQYF.

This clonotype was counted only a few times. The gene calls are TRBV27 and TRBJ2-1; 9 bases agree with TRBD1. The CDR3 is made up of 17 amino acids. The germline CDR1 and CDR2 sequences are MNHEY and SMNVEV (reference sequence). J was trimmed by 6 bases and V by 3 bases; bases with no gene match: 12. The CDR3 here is CASSFSSGTGPSNEQFF. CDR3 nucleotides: TGTGCCAGCAGTTTTTCATCCGGGACAGGGCCTTCCAATGAGCAGTTCTTC.

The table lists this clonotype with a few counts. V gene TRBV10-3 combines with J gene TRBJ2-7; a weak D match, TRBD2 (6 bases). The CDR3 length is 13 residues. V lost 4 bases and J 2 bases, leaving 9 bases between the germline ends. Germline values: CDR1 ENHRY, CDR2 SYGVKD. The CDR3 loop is CAISVRGPYEQYF. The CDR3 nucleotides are TGTGCCATCAGTGTGCGGGGACCCTACGAGCAGTACTTC.

CDR3 amino acids: CASSHIGGGEAFF. In DNA form, the CDR3 reads TGCGCCAGCAGCCATATAGGGGGAGGGGAAGCTTTCTTT. The rearrangement links TRBV4-1 to TRBJ1-1; perhaps TRBD1 as D (6 bases). The CDR3 contains 13 residues. Trimming left V 3 bases short and J 8 bases short, with 13 bases between. Germline CDR1 reads MGHRA; CDR2 reads YSYEKL.

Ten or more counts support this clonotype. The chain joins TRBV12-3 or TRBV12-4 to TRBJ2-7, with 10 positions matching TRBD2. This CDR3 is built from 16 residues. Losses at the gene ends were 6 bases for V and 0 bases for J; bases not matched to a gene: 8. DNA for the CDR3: TGTGCCAGCAGCCCCAGTCCTAGCGGGGGCTCCTACGAGCAGTACTTC. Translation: CASSPSPSGGSYEQYF.

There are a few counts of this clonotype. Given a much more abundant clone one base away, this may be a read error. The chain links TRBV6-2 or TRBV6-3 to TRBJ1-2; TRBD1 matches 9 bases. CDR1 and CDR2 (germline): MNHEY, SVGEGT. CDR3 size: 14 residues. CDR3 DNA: TGTGCCAGCAGACGGACAGGGGCTAACTATGACTACACCTTC. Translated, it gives CASRRTGANYDYTF.

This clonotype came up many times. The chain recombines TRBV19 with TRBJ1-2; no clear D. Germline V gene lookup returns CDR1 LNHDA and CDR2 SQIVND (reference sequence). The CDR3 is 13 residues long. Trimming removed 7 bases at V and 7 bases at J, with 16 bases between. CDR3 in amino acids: CASTVDPYRGYTF. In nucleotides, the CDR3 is TGTGCCAGTACAGTCGACCCTTACCGTGGCTACACCTTC.

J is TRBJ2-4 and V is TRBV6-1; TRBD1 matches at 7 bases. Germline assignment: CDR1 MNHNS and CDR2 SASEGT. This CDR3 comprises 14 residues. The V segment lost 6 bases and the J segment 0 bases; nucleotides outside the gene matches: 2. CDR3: CASRGTAAKNIQYF. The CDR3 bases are TGTGCCAGCAGAGGGACAGCAGCCAAAAACATTCAGTACTTC.

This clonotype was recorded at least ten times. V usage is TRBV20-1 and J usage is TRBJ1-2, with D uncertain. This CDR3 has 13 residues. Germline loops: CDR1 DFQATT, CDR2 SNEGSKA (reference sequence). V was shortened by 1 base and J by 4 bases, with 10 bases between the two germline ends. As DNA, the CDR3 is TGCAGTGCTAGAGGTCAACGGCGCTATGGCTACACCTTC. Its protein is CSARGQRRYGYTF.

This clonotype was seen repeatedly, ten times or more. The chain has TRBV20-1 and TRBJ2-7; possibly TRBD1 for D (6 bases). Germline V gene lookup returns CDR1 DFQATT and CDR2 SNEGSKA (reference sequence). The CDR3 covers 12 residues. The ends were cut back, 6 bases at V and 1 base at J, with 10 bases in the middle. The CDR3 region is CSAMTGSYEQYF. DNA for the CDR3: TGCAGTGCCATGACAGGATCCTACGAGCAGTACTTC.

The CDR3 sequence: CASRQNTDTQYF. The CDR3 region has the DNA TGTGCCAGCAGGCAGAACACAGATACGCAGTATTTT. This chain uses TRBV11-2 with TRBJ2-3; D is uncertain. The CDR3 consists of 12 residues. CDR1 is SGHAT, CDR2 FQNNGV, per germline. Trimming pared 6 bases from V and 2 bases from J, leaving 6 bases between. Combining the CDR3 with reference TRBV11-2 and TRBJ2-3 gives the whole variable domain EAGVAQSPRYKIIEKRQSVAFWCNPISGHATLYWYQQILGQGPKLLIQFQNNGVVDDSQLPKDRFSAERLKGVDSTLKIQPAKLEDSAVYLCASRQNTDTQYFGPGTRLTVL.

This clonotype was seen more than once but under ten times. The CDR3 region is CASSFIGPEDEKLFF. CDR3 nucleotides: TGTGCCAGCAGCTTTATCGGCCCCGAGGACGAAAAACTGTTTTTT. V is TRBV7-9 and J is TRBJ1-4; D uncertain. The CDR3 totals 15 residues. CDR1 and CDR2 (germline): SEHNR, FQNEAQ (reference sequence). Trimming removed 3 bases from V and 8 bases from J, with 16 bases in between.

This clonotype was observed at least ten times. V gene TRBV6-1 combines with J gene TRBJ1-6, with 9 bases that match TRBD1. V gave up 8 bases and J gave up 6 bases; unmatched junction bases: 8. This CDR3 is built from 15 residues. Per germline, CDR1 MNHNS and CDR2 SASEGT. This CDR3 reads CASENKGQGNSPLHF. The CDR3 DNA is TGTGCCAGCGAGAATAAGGGACAGGGTAATTCACCCCTCCACTTT.

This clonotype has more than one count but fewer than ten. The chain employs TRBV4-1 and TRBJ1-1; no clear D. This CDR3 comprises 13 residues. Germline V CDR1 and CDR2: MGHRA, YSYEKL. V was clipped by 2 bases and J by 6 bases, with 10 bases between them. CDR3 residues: CASSQLRRAEAFF. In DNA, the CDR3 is TGCGCCAGCAGCCAACTCCGAAGGGCTGAAGCTTTCTTT.

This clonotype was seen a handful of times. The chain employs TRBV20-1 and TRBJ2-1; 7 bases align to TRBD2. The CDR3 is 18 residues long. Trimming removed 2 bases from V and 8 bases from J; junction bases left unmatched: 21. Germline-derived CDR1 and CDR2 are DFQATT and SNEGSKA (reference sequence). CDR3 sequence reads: CSARRASREGRSSDEQFF. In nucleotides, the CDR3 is TGCAGTGCTAGAAGGGCTTCGAGGGAGGGCCGGTCCAGCGATGAGCAGTTCTTC.

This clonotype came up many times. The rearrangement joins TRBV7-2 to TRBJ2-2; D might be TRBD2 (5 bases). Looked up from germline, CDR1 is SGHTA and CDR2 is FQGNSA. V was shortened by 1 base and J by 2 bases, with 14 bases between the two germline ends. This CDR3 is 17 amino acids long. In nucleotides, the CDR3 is TGTGCCAGCAGCTTAGTGGCTAGCCCGATAAACACCGGGGAGCTGTTTTTT. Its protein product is CASSLVASPINTGELFF.

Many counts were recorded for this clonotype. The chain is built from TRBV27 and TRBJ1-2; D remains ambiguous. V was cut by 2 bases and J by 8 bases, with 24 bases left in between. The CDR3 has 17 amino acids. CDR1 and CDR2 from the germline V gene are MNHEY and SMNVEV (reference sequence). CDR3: CASSLILQSGALRGYTF. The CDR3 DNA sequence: TGTGCCAGCAGTTTAATCCTACAGAGCGGCGCCCTTAGGGGCTACACCTTC.